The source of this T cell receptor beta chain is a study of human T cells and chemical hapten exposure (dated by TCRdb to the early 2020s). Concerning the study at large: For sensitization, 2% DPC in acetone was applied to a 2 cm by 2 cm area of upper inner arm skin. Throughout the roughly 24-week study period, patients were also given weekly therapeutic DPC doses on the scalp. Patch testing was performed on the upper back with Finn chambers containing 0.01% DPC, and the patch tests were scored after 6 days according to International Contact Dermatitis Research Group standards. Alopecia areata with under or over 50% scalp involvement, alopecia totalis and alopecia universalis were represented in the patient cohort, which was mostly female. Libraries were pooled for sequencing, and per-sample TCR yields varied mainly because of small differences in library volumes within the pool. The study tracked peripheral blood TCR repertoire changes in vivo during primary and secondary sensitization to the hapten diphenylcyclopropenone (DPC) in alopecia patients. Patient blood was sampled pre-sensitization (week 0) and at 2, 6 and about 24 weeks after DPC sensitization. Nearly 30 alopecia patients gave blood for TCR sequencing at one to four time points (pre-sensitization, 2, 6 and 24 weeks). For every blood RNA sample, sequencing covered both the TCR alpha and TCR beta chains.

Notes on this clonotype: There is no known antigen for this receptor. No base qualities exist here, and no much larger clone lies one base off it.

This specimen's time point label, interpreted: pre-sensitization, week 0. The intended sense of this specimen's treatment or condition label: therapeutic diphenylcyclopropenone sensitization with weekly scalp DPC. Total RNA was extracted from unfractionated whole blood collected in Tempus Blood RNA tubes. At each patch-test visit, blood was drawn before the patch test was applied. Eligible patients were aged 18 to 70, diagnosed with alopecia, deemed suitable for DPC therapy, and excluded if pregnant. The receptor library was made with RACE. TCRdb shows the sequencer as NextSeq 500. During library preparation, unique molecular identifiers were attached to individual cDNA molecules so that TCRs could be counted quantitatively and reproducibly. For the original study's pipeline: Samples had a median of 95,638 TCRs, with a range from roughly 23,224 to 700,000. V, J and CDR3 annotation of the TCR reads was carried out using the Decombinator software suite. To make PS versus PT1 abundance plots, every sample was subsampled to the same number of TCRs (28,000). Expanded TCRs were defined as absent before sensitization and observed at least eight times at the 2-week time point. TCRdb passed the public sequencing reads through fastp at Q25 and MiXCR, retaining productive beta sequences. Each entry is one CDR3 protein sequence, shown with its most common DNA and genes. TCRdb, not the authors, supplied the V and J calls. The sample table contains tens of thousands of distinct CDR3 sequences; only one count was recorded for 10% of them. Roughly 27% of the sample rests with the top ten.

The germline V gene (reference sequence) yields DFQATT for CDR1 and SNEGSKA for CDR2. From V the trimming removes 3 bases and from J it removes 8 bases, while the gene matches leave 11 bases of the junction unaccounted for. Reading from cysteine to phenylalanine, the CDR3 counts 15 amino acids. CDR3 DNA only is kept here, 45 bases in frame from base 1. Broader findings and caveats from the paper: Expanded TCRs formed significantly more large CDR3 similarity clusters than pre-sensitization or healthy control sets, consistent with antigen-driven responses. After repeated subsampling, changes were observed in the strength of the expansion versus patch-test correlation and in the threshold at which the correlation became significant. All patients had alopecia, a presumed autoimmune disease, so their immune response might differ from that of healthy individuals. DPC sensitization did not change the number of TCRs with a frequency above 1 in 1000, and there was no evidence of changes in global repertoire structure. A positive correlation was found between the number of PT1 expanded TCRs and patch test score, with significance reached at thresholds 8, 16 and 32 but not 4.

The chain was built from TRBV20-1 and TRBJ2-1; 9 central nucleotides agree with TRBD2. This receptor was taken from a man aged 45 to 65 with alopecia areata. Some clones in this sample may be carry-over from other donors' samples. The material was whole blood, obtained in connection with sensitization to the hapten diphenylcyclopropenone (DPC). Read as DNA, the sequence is TGCAGTGCTAGGGGACTAGCTCCTCCGGGGCATGAGCAGTTCTTC. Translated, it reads CSARGLAPPGHEQFF.